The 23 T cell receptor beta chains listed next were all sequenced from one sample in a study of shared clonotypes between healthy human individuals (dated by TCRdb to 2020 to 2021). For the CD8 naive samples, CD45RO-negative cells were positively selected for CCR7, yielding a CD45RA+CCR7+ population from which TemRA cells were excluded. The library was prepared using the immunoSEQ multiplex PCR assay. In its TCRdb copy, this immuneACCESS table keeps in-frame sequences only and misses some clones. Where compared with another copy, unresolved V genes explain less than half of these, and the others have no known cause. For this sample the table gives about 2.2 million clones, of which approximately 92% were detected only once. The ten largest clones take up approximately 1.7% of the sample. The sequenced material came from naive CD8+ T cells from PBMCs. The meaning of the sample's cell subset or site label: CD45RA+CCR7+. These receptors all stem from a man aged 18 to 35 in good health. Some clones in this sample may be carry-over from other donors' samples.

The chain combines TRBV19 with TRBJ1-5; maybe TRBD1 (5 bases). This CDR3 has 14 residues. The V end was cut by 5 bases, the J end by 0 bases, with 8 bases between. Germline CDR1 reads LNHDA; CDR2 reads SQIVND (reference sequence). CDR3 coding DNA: TGTGCCAGTAGTCCAGACAGTAGCAATCAGCCCCAGCATTTT. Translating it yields CASSPDSSNQPQHF. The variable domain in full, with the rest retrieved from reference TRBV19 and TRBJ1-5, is DGGITQSPKYLFRKEGQNVTLSCEQNLNHDAMYWYRQDPGQGLRLIYYSQIVNDFQKGDIAEGYSVSREKKESFPLTVTSAQKNPTAFYLCASSPDSSNQPQHFGDGTRLSIL.

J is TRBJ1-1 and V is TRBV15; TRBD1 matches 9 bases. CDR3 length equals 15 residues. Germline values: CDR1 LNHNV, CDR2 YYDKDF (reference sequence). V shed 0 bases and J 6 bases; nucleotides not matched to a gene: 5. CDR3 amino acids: CATSRDSDRGAEAFF. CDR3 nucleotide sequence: TGTGCCACCAGCAGAGACTCGGACAGGGGAGCTGAAGCTTTCTTT.

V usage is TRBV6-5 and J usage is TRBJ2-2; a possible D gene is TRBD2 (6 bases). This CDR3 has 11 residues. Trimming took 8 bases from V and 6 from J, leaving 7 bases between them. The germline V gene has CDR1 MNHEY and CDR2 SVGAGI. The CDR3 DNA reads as TGTGCCAGCGGGACTGCCGGGGAGCTGTTTTTT. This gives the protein CASGTAGELFF.

The CDR3 bases are TGCGCCAGCAGCCTCACCGGGACTAGCGGATACAATGAGCAGTTCTTC. Encoded protein: CASSLTGTSGYNEQFF. The V gene is TRBV4-3, the J gene TRBJ2-1, with TRBD2 matching over 11 bases. The CDR3 loop spans 16 amino acids. Germline CDR1 reads LGHNA; CDR2 reads YSLEER. Losses at the gene ends were 4 bases for V and 4 bases for J; bases not matched to a gene: 6.

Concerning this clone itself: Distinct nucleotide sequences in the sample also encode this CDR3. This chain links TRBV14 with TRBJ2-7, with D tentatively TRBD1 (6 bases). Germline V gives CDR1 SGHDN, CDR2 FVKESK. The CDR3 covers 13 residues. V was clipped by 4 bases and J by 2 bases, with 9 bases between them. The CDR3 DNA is TGTGCCAGCAGCCCCCACAGGGCCTACGAGCAGTACTTC. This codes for CASSPHRAYEQYF.

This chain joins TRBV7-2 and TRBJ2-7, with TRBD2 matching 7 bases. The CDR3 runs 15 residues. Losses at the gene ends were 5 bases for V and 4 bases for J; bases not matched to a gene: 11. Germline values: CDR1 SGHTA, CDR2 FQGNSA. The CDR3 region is CASSPRGLQFYEQYF. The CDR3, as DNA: TGTGCCAGCAGCCCCCGGGGACTACAGTTTTACGAGCAGTACTTC.

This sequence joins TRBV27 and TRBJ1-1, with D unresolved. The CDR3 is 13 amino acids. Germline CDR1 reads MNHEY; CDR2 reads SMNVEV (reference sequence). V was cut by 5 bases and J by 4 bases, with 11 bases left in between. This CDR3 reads CASSQQTLTEAFF. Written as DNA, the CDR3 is TGTGCCAGCAGTCAACAGACACTCACTGAAGCTTTCTTT.

The CDR3 region has the DNA TGCGCCAGCAGCTTAGGGACAGGCGTTAATGAAAAACTGTTTTTT. It codes for CASSLGTGVNEKLFF. V usage is TRBV5-1 and J usage is TRBJ1-4; 8 positions match TRBD1. CDR3 length: 15 amino acids. CDR1 is SGHRS, CDR2 YFSETQ, per germline. V shed 2 bases, J shed 4 bases, and the junction held 4 bases outside the gene matches.

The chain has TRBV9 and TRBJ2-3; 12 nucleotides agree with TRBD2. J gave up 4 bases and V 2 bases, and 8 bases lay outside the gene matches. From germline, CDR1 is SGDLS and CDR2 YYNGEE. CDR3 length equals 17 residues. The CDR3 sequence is CASSVETSGSEADTQYF. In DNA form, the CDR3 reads TGTGCCAGCAGCGTCGAGACTAGCGGGAGTGAAGCAGATACGCAGTATTTT.

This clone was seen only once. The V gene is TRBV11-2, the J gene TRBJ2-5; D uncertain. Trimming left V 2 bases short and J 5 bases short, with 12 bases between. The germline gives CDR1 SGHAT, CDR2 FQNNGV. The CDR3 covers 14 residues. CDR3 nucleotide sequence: TGTGCCAGCAGCTTAAGGTCTGCGATGGAGACCCAGTACTTC. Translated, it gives CASSLRSAMETQYF.

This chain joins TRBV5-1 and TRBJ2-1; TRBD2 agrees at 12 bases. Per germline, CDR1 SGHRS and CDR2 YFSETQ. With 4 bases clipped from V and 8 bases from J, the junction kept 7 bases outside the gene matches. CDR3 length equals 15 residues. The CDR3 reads CASSPRLAGEDEQFF. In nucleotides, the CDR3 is TGCGCCAGCAGCCCCCGACTAGCGGGAGAGGATGAGCAGTTCTTC.

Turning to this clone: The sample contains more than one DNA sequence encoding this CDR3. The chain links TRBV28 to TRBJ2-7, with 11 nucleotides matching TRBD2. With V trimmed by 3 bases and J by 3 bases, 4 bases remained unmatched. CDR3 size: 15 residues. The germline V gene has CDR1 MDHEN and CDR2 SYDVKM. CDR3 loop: CASSLGLAGGYEQYF. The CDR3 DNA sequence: TGTGCCAGCAGTTTGGGTCTAGCGGGAGGCTACGAGCAGTACTTC. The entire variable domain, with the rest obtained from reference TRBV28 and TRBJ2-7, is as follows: DVKVTQSSRYLVKRTGEKVFLECVQDMDHENMFWYRQDPGLGLRLIYFSYDVKMKEKGDIPEGYSVSREKKERFSLILESASTNQTSMYLCASSLGLAGGYEQYFGPGTRLTVT.

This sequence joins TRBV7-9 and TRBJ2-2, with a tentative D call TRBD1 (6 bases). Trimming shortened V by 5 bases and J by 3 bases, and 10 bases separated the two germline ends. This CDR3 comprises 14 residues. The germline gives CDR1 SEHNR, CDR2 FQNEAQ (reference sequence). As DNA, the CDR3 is TGTGCCAGCAGCGACAGACAGGACACCGGGGAGCTGTTTTTT. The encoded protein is CASSDRQDTGELFF. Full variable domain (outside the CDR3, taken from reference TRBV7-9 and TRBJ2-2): DTGVSQNPRHKITKRGQNVTFRCDPISEHNRLYWYRQTLGQGPEFLTYFQNEAQLEKSRLLSDRFSAERPKGSFSTLEIQRTEQGDSAMYLCASSDRQDTGELFFGEGSRLTVL.

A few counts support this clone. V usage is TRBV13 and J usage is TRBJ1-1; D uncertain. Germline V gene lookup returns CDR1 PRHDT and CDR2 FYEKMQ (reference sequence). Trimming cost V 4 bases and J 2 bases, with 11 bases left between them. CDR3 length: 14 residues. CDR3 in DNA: TGTGCCAGCAGCTCCATGGGCCTTAACACTGAAGCTTTCTTT. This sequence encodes CASSSMGLNTEAFF. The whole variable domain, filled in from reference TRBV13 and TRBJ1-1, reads AAGVIQSPRHLIKEKRETATLKCYPIPRHDTVYWYQQGPGQDPQFLISFYEKMQSDKGSIPDRFSAQQFSDYHSELNMSSLELGDSALYFCASSSMGLNTEAFFGQGTRLTVV.

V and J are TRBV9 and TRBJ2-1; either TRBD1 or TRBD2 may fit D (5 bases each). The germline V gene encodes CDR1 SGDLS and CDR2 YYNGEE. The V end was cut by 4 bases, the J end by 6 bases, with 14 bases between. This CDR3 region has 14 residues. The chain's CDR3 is CASSRGLGVNEQFF. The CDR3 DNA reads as TGTGCCAGCAGCAGGGGTCTGGGGGTCAATGAGCAGTTCTTC.

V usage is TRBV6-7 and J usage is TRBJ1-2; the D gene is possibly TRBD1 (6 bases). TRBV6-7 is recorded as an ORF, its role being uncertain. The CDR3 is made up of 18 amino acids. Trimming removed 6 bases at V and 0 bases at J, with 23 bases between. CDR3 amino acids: CASRHPGQQTCPNYGYTF. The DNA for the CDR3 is TGTGCCAGCAGACACCCGGGACAACAGACCTGTCCTAACTATGGCTACACCTTC.

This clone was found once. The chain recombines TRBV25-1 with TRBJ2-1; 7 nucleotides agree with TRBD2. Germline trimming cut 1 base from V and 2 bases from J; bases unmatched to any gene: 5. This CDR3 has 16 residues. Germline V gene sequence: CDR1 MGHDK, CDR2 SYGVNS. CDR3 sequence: CASSEFGGGAYNEQFF. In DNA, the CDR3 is TGTGCCAGCAGTGAATTTGGCGGGGGAGCCTACAATGAGCAGTTCTTC. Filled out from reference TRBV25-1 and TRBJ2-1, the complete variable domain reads EADIYQTPRYLVIGTGKKITLECSQTMGHDKMYWYQQDPGMELHLIHYSYGVNSTEKGDLSSESTVSRIRTEHFPLTLESARPSHTSQYLCASSEFGGGAYNEQFFGPGTRLTVL.

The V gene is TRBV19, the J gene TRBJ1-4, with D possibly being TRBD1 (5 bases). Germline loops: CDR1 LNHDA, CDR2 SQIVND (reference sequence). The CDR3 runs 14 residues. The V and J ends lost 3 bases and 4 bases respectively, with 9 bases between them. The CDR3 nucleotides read TGTGCCAGTAGTATGGGGCCCGGTAATGAAAAACTGTTTTTT. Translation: CASSMGPGNEKLFF. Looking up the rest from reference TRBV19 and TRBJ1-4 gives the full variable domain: DGGITQSPKYLFRKEGQNVTLSCEQNLNHDAMYWYRQDPGQGLRLIYYSQIVNDFQKGDIAEGYSVSREKKESFPLTVTSAQKNPTAFYLCASSMGPGNEKLFFGSGTQLSVL.

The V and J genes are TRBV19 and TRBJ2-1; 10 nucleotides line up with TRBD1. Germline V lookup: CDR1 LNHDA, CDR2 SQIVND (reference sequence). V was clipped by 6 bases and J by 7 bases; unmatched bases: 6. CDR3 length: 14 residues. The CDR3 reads CASRTTGGFNEQFF. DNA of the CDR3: TGTGCCAGTAGAACGACAGGGGGCTTTAATGAGCAGTTCTTC.

DNA for the CDR3: TGCGCCAGCAGCCCGGATCGGGCGGGCACCGGGGAGCTGTTTTTT. Its translation is CASSPDRAGTGELFF. The rearrangement uses TRBV5-1 and TRBJ2-2; a possible D gene is TRBD2 (5 bases). With 4 bases removed from V and 4 bases from J, the gap between germline ends came to 14 bases. CDR3 length equals 15 residues. Germline V gene lookup returns CDR1 SGHRS and CDR2 YFSETQ.

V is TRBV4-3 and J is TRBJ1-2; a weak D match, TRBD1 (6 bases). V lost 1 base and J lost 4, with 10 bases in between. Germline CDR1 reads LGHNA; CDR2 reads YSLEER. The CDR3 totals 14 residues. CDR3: CASSQGARGYGYTF. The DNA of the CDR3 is TGCGCCAGCAGCCAAGGGGCCAGGGGCTATGGCTACACCTTC.

The DNA of the CDR3 is TGTGCCAGCAGAATTGCGGCCGATACGCAGTATTTT. Its translation is CASRIAADTQYF. This sequence joins TRBV6-6 and TRBJ2-3, with no clear D. Germline assignment: CDR1 MNHNY and CDR2 SVGAGI (reference sequence). Trimming removed 6 bases from V and 6 bases from J, with 10 bases in between. The CDR3 sequence is 12 residues long.

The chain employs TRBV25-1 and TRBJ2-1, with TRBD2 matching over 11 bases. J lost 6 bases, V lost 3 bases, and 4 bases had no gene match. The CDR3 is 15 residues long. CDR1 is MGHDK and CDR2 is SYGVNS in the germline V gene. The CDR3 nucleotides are TGTGCCAGCAGTGACGGACTAGCGGGCTCCAATGAGCAGTTCTTC. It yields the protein CASSDGLAGSNEQFF.